The clone carrying this T cell receptor (beta chain) was seen once. The V and J ends lost 3 bases and 8 bases, in that order; junction bases with no gene match: 2. Per germline, CDR1 DFQATT and CDR2 SNEGSKA (reference sequence). The CDR3 consists of 11 residues. These data originate in a study of blood T cell repertoires in COVID-19. Sequencing was performed with immunoSEQ multiplex PCR; in TCRdb, only in-frame clones are kept and a portion is missing. The sample contains roughly 200,000 clones, 70% to 90% of which appear only once. The material sequenced was PBMCs or T cells enriched from blood (not recorded which). The sequence came from a woman between 40 and 55 years old with acute COVID-19. This chain links TRBV20-1 with TRBJ1-2, with 8 bases matching TRBD1. CDR3 in amino acids: CSASRGQGYTF. CDR3 nucleotide sequence: TGCAGTGCTAGCAGGGGGCAAGGCTACACCTTC.